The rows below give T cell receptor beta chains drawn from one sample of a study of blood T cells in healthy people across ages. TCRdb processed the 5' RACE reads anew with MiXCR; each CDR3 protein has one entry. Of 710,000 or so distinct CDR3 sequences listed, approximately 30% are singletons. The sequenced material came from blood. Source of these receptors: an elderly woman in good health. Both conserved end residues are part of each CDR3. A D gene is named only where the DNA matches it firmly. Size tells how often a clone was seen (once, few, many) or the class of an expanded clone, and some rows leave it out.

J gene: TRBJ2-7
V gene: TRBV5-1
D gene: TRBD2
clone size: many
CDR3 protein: CASSLRLAGGYEQYF
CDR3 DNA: TGCGCCAGCAGCCTAAGACTAGCGGGGGGCTACGAGCAGTACTTC

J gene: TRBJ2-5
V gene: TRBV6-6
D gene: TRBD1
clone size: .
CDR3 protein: CASSLRTGGQDTQYF
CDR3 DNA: TGTGCCAGCAGTCTTCGGACAGGGGGCCAAGATACCCAGTACTTC

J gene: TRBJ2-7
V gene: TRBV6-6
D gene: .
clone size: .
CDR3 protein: CASSASEVEQYF
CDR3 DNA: TGTGCCAGCAGTGCGAGCGAGGTCGAGCAGTACTTC

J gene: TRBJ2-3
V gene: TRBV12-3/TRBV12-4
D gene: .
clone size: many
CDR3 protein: CASSSDYRTQYF
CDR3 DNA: TGTGCCAGCAGTTCGGACTACCGTACGCAGTATTTT

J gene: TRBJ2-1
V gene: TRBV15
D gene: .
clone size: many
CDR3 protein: CATSIKTEGSNEQFF
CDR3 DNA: TGTGCCACCAGCATCAAGACGGAAGGGTCCAATGAGCAGTTCTTC

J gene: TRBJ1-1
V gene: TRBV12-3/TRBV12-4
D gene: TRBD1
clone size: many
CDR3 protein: CASRATIDRGRAEAFF
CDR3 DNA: TGTGCCAGCAGAGCGACCATTGACAGGGGAAGGGCTGAAGCTTTCTTT

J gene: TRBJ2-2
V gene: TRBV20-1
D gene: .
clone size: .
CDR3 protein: CSAPDPNTGELFF
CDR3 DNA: TGCAGTGCCCCGGACCCGAACACCGGGGAGCTGTTTTTT

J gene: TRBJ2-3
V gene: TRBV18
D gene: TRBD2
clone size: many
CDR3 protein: CASSPPREAEQYF
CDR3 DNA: TGTGCCAGCTCACCACCTCGGGAGGCAGAGCAGTATTTT

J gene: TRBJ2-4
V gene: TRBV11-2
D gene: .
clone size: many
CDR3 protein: CASSLDPGKNIQYF
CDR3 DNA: TGTGCCAGCAGCTTAGATCCGGGTAAAAACATTCAGTACTTC

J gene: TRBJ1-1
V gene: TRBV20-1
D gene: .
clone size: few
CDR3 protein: CSARDPRGGSGGAFF
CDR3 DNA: TGCAGTGCTAGAGATCCACGGGGGGGGTCTGGGGGAGCTTTCTTT

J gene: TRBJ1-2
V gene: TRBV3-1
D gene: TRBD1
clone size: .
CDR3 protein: CASSQDPGQGFHYGYTF
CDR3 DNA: TGTGCCAGCAGCCAAGATCCGGGACAGGGTTTCCACTATGGCTACACCTTC

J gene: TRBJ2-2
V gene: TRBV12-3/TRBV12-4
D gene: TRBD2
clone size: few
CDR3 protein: CASSYRGGGVHTGELFF
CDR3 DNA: TGTGCCAGCAGTTATCGTGGCGGGGGGGTCCACACCGGGGAGCTGTTTTTT

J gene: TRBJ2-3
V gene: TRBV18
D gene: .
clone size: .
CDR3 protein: CTSSPTPSTDTQYF
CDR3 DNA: TGTACCAGCTCACCGACCCCCAGCACAGATACGCAGTATTTT

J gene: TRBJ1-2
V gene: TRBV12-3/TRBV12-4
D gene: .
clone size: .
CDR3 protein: CASSLEFGAYTF
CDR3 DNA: TGTGCCAGCAGTTTAGAATTCGGTGCCTACACCTTC

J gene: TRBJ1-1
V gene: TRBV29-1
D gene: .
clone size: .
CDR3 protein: CSGDPGGNTEAFF
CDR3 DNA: TGCAGCGGTGACCCGGGGGGGAACACTGAAGCTTTCTTT

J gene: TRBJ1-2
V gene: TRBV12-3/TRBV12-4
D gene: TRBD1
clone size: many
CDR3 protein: CASSLTQGVGGYTF
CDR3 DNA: TGTGCCAGCAGTTTAACCCAGGGGGTTGGTGGCTACACCTTC

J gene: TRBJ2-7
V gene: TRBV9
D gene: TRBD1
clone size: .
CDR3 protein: CASSVTGIAYEQYF
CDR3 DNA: TGTGCCAGCAGCGTGACAGGGATAGCTTACGAGCAGTACTTC

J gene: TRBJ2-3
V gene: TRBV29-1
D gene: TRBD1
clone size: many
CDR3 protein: CSVTKPDRRTDTQYF
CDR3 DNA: TGCAGCGTTACCAAACCGGACAGGCGCACAGATACGCAGTATTTT

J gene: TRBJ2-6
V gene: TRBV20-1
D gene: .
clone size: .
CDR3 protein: CSATQGFGANVLTF
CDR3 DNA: TGCAGTGCTACCCAGGGTTTTGGGGCCAACGTCCTGACTTTC

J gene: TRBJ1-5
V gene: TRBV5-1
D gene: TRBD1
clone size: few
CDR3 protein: CASSPGTGGPNQPQHF
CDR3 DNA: TGCGCCAGCAGCCCCGGGACAGGGGGCCCCAATCAGCCCCAGCATTTT

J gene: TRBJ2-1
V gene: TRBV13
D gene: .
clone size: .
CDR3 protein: CASSPGYPGNEQFF
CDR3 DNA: TGTGCCAGCAGCCCCGGGTATCCAGGGAATGAGCAGTTCTTC

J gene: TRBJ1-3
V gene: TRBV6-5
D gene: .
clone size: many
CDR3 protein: CASSYARPSSGNTIYF
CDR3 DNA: TGTGCCAGCAGTTACGCCCGACCTAGCTCTGGAAACACCATATATTTT

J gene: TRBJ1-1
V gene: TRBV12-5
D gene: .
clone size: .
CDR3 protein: CASGLVTGRLNTEAFF
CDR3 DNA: TGTGCTAGTGGTTTGGTAACAGGGAGGTTGAACACTGAAGCTTTCTTT

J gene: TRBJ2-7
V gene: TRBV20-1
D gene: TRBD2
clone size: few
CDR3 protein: CSARGWPGLAGHEQYF
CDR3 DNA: TGCAGTGCTAGAGGATGGCCGGGACTAGCGGGCCACGAGCAGTACTTC

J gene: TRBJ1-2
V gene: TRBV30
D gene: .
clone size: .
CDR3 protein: CAWDGNYGYTF
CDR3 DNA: TGTGCCTGGGACGGTAACTATGGCTACACCTTC

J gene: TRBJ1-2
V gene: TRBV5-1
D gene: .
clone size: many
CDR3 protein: CASSSGPNYGYTF
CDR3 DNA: TGCGCCAGCAGCTCGGGTCCTAACTATGGCTACACCTTC

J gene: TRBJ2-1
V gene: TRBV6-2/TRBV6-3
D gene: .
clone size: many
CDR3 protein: CASSRLETNNEQFF
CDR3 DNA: TGTGCCAGCAGTCGACTAGAAACGAACAATGAGCAGTTCTTC

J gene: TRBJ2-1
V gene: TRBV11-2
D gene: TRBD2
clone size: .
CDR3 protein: CASSPQELAGDEQFF
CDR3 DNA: TGTGCCAGCAGCCCCCAAGAACTAGCGGGAGATGAGCAGTTCTTC

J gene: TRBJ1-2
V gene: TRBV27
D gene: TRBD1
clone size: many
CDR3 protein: CASTPTGGRGYTF
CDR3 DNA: TGTGCCAGCACCCCGACAGGGGGCAGAGGCTACACCTTC

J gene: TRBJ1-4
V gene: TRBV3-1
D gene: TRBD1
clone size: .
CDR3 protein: CASRGQNPLATNEKLFF
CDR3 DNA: TGTGCCAGCAGGGGACAGAATCCCTTAGCGACTAATGAAAAACTGTTTTTT

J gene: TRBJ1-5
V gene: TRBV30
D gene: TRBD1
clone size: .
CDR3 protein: CAWSRDRGRIGNQPQHF
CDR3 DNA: TGTGCCTGGAGTAGAGACAGGGGAAGGATTGGCAATCAGCCCCAGCATTTT

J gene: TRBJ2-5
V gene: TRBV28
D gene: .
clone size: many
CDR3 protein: CASRGGVETQYF
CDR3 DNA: TGTGCCAGCAGGGGCGGCGTAGAGACCCAGTACTTC

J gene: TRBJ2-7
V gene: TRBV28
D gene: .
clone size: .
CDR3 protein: CASSLFGAQGYEQYF
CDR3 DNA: TGTGCCAGCAGTTTATTCGGGGCTCAAGGCTACGAGCAGTACTTC

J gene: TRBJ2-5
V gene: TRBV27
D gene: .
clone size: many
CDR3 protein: CASSSTQWETQYF
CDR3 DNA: TGTGCCAGCAGTTCTACTCAGTGGGAGACCCAGTACTTC

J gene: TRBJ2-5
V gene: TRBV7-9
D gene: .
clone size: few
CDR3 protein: CARSLGPAQETQYF
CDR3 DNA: TGTGCCCGCAGCTTAGGGCCGGCGCAAGAGACCCAGTACTTC